Below, one T cell receptor (beta chain) is given with its context. Method: immunoSEQ multiplex PCR; TCRdb's copy keeps in-frame clones and lacks some. This sample yields tens of thousands of clones, of which around nine tenths are seen a single time; 0.43% belongs to the top ten. The germline gives CDR1 LNHDA, CDR2 SQIVND (reference sequence). The CDR3 runs 14 residues. Trimming took off 7 bases at V and 1 base at J, with 13 bases between the two ends. This sample is drawn from a study of T cell changes during pregnancy in multiple sclerosis. Sequenced material: CD4+ T cells from peripheral blood mononuclear cells, taken before pregnancy. This TCR was recovered from a female donor with multiple sclerosis, enrolled in a pregnancy study. The rearrangement joins TRBV19 to TRBJ1-1; D is unclear. Here the CDR3 reads CASTLRTRNTEAFF. DNA for the CDR3: TGTGCCAGTACCCTCCGGACTAGGAACACTGAAGCTTTCTTT.